These 13 T cell receptor beta chains originate from one sample sequenced in a study of cytomegalovirus exposure and HLA in healthy donors. The method was immunoSEQ multiplex PCR; TCRdb's version includes in-frame clones alone and lacks a portion of them. Found here are about 170,000 clones, 85% to 90% of them singletons; the top ten hold about a tenth. The specimen sequenced was PBMCs. These receptors all stem from a woman in her late teens or twenties in good health and CMV-seropositive.

This clone was detected a few times. Other DNA sequences in this sample translate to the same CDR3. V usage is TRBV10-3 and J usage is TRBJ2-7, with TRBD1 matching 10 bases. The germline V gene encodes CDR1 ENHRY and CDR2 SYGVKD. The J segment lost 4 bases and the V segment lost 6 bases, leaving 3 bases of the junction unmatched. The CDR3 totals 13 residues. CDR3 protein: CAIRGQGGYEQYF. The CDR3 nucleotides read TGTGCCATCAGAGGACAGGGGGGTTACGAGCAGTACTTC.

The chain employs TRBV9 and TRBJ1-3; TRBD1 matches 10 bases. J was trimmed by 2 bases and V by 0 bases; bases with no gene match: 5. Germline V gene data show CDR1 as SGDLS and CDR2 as YYNGEE. This CDR3 region has 17 residues. The CDR3 sequence is CASSVEVTGGPGNTIYF. Here the CDR3 DNA reads TGTGCCAGCAGCGTAGAGGTGACAGGGGGCCCTGGAAACACCATATATTTT.

The chain uses TRBV4-2 and TRBJ2-1, with 12 nucleotides matching TRBD2. V shed 1 base and J 9 bases; nucleotides not matched to a gene: 10. CDR1 is LGHNA, CDR2 YNFKEQ, per germline. The CDR3 is 17 amino acids. As DNA, the CDR3 is TGTGCCAGCAGCCAAGCGGCGTCTAGCGGGAGGGCCGCTGAGCAGTTCTTC. Translation gives CASSQAASSGRAAEQFF.

V is TRBV27 and J is TRBJ2-7; TRBD1 might be the D (5 bases). The V end lost 5 bases, the J end lost 2 bases, and 19 bases lay between the germline ends. The CDR3 sequence is 16 residues long. Germline lookup yields CDR1 MNHEY and CDR2 SMNVEV (reference sequence). The CDR3 coding sequence is TGTGCCAGCAGTCCAAATCACCGCCAGGGCCCCTACGAGCAGTACTTC. Residues: CASSPNHRQGPYEQYF.

The rearrangement uses TRBV9 and TRBJ2-2; 9 positions match TRBD1. J lost 6 bases, V lost 3 bases, and 6 bases had no gene match. Germline lookup yields CDR1 SGDLS and CDR2 YYNGEE. CDR3 length equals 15 residues. CDR3 in amino acids: CASSAHRGQSGELFF. The CDR3 DNA sequence: TGTGCCAGCAGCGCCCACAGGGGGCAATCCGGGGAGCTGTTTTTT.

V and J are TRBV10-3 and TRBJ2-7, with 7 bases identical to TRBD2. CDR3 size: 14 residues. Germline CDR1 reads ENHRY; CDR2 reads SYGVKD. V lost 2 bases and J lost 1; bases outside the gene matches: 2. The CDR3 DNA is TGTGCCATCAGTGAGACTAGCGCTTCCTACGAGCAGTACTTC. Translation: CAISETSASYEQYF.

The V gene is TRBV27, the J gene TRBJ1-2; 10 bases agree with TRBD1. Germline loops: CDR1 MNHEY, CDR2 SMNVEV (reference sequence). The CDR3 has 14 amino acids. After removal of 6 bases from V and 7 bases from J, the junction contained 8 bases not matched to a gene. The CDR3 loop reads CASSKLDRGPGYTF. The CDR3 DNA sequence: TGTGCCAGCAGCAAACTCGACAGGGGGCCTGGCTACACCTTC.

This clone turned up a few times. The V and J genes are TRBV30 and TRBJ1-1; tentative D call: TRBD1 (6 bases). The germline V and J ends were trimmed by 1 base and 4 bases, with 7 bases remaining between them. The CDR3 is made up of 12 amino acids. The germline CDR1 and CDR2 sequences are GTSNPN and SVGIG (reference sequence). The CDR3 sequence is CAWSGGGTEAFF. CDR3 sequence (DNA): TGTGCCTGGAGTGGAGGGGGCACTGAAGCTTTCTTT.

The chain is built from TRBV2 and TRBJ1-1; D call uncertain. Trimming removed 6 bases at V and 4 bases at J, with 12 bases between. Germline CDR1 reads SNHLY; CDR2 reads FYNNEI. The CDR3 contains 13 residues. The CDR3 sequence is CASRPGPSTEAFF. CDR3 nucleotide sequence: TGTGCCAGCAGACCTGGTCCCAGCACTGAAGCTTTCTTT.

This chain connects TRBV7-2 to TRBJ2-7, with 8 bases fitting TRBD2. Per the germline V gene, CDR1 is SGHTA and CDR2 is FQGNSA. J lost 1 base, V lost 4 bases, and 6 bases had no gene match. There are 15 residues in the CDR3. This chain's CDR3 is CASSSPAGDSYEQYF. The CDR3 nucleotides read TGTGCCAGCAGCTCCCCAGCGGGGGATTCCTACGAGCAGTACTTC.

The chain carries TRBV29-1 and TRBJ2-3; a weak D match, TRBD1 (5 bases). The CDR3 totals 15 residues. Trimming took off 2 bases at V and 0 bases at J, with 12 bases between the two ends. The germline gives CDR1 SQVTM, CDR2 ANQGSEA. DNA for the CDR3: TGCAGCGTTGAACCAGCAGGGTGGAGCACAGATACGCAGTATTTT. Translated: CSVEPAGWSTDTQYF.

The rearrangement joins TRBV7-2 to TRBJ2-2; TRBD2 is a possible D gene (6 bases). Trimming took off 6 bases at V and 3 bases at J, with 11 bases between the two ends. This CDR3 region has 14 residues. CDR1 is SGHTA, CDR2 FQGNSA, per germline. Here the CDR3 DNA reads TGTGCCAGCAGAGTTTCTAGCGACACCGGGGAGCTGTTTTTT. Amino acid sequence: CASRVSSDTGELFF.

This rearrangement joins TRBV19 to TRBJ2-1; possibly TRBD2 for D (5 bases). The CDR3 is made up of 15 amino acids. Germline CDR1 reads LNHDA; CDR2 reads SQIVND (reference sequence). Deletions cut 7 bases from V and 0 bases from J, with 13 bases between. The CDR3 nucleotides are TGTGCCAGTACGAGAGGGCTAAACTCCTACAATGAGCAGTTCTTC. Translating gives CASTRGLNSYNEQFF.